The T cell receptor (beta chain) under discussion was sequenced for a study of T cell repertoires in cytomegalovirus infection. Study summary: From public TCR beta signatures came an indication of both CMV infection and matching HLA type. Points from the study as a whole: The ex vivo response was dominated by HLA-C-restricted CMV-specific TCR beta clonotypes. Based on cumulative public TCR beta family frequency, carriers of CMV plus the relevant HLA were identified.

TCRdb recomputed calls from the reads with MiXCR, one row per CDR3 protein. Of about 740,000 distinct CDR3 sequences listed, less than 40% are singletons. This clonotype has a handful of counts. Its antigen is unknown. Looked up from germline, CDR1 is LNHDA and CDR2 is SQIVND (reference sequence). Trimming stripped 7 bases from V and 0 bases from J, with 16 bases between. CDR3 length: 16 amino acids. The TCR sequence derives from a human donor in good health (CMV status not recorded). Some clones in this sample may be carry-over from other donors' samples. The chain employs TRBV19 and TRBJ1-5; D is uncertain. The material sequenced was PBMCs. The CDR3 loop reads CASTPRGSHSNQPQHF. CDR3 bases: TGTGCCAGTACCCCGCGGGGATCCCATAGCAATCAGCCCCAGCATTTT.